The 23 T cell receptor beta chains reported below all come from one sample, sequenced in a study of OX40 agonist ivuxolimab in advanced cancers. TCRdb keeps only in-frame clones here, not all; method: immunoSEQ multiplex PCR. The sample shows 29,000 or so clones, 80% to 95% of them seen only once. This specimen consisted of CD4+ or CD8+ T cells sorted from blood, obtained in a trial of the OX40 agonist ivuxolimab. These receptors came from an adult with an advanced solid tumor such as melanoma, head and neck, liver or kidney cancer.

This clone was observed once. CDR3 in DNA: TGTGCCAGCAGCCAAGCGGGCTCCTACGAGCAGTACTTC. The encoded protein is CASSQAGSYEQYF. This chain uses TRBV4-2 with TRBJ2-7; unclear D gene. V lost 1 base to trimming and J lost 0 bases, with 4 bases between them. The CDR3 is made up of 13 amino acids. Germline CDR1 LGHNA, CDR2 YNFKEQ.

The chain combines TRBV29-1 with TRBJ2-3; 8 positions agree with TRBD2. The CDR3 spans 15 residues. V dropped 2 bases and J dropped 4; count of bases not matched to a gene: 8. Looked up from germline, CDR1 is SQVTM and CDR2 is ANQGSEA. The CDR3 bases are TGCAGCGTTGAATCGACAGCGGGAGCTCCAGATACGCAGTATTTT. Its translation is CSVESTAGAPDTQYF.

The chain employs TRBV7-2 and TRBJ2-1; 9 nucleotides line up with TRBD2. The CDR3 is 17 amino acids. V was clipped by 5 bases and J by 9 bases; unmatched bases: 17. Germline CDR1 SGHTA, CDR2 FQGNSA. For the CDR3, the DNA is TGTGCCAGCAGCACCGCCTACGGGGGCGGGAGGGGAGGTGAGCAGTTCTTC. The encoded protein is CASSTAYGGGRGGEQFF.

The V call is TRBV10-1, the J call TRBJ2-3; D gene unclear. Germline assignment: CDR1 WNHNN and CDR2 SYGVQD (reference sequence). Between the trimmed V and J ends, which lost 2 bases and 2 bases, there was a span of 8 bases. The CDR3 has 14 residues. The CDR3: CASSERPNTDTQYF. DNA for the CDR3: TGCGCCAGCAGTGAGCGGCCTAACACAGATACGCAGTATTTT.

For the CDR3, the DNA is TGTGCCAGTAGTACTATTCAGGGGCCCGTGGGTCAGCCCCAGCATTTT. This gives the protein CASSTIQGPVGQPQHF. The chain joins TRBV19 to TRBJ1-5; D may be TRBD1 (6 bases). This CDR3 region has 16 residues. Germline lookup yields CDR1 LNHDA and CDR2 SQIVND (reference sequence). Deletions cut 4 bases from V and 6 bases from J, with 19 bases between.

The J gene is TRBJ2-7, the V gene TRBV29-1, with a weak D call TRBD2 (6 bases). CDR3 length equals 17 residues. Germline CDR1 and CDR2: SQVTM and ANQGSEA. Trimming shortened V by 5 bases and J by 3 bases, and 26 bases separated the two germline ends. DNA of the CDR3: TGCAGCGTTACCTTTACCACTAGCCCCCTCCCAGACTACGAGCAGTACTTC. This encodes CSVTFTTSPLPDYEQYF.

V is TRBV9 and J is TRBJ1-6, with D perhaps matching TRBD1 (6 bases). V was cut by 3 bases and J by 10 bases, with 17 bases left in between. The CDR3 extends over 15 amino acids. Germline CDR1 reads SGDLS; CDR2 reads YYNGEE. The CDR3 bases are TGTGCCAGCAGCGAATACAGGGAATCAGGGTCACCCCTCCACTTT. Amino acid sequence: CASSEYRESGSPLHF.

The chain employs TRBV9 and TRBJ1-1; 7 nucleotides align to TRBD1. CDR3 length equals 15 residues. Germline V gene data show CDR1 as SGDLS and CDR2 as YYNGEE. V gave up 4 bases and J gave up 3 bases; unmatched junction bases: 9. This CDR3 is CASSNEGGWDTEAFF. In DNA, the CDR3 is TGTGCCAGCAGCAATGAAGGGGGCTGGGACACTGAAGCTTTCTTT.

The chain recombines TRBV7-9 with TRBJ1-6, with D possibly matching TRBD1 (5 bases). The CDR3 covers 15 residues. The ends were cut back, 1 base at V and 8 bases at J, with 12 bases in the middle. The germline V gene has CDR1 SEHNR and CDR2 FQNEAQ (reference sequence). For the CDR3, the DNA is TGTGCCAGCAGCTTAGTGCAGGGTATAGATTCACCCCTCCACTTT. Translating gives CASSLVQGIDSPLHF. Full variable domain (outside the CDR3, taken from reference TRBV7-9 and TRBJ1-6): DTGVSQNPRHKITKRGQNVTFRCDPISEHNRLYWYRQTLGQGPEFLTYFQNEAQLEKSRLLSDRFSAERPKGSFSTLEIQRTEQGDSAMYLCASSLVQGIDSPLHFGNGTRLTVT.

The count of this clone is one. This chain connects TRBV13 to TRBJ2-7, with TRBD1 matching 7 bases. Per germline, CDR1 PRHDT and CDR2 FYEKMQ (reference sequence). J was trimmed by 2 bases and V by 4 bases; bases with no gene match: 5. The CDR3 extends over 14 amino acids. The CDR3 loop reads CASSSGTVTYEQYF. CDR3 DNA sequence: TGTGCCAGCAGCTCCGGGACAGTAACCTACGAGCAGTACTTC.

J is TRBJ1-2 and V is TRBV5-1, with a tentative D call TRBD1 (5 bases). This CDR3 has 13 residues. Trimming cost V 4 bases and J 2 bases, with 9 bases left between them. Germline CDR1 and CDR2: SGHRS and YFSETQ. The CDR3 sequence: CASSLRQNYGYTF. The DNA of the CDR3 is TGCGCCAGCAGCCTACGACAGAACTATGGCTACACCTTC.

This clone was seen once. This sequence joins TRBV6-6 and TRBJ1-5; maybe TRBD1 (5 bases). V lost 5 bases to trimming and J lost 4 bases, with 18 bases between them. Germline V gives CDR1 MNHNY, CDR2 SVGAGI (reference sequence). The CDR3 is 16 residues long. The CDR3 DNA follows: TGTGCCAGCAGTCCTCCCTCCAGGGCAGGTAATCAGCCCCAGCATTTT. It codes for CASSPPSRAGNQPQHF.

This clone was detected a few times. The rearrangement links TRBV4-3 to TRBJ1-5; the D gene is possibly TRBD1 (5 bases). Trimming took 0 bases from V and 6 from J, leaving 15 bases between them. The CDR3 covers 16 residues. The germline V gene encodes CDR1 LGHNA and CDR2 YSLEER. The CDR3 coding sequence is TGCGCCAGCAGCCAAGATTGGGGCAGTGGGGGTCAGCCCCAGCATTTT. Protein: CASSQDWGSGGQPQHF.

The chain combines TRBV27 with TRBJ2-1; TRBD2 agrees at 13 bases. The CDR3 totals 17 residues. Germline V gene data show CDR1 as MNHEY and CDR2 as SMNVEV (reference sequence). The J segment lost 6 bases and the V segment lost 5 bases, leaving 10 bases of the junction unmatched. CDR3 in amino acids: CASSLWTSGSGFNEQFF. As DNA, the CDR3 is TGTGCCAGCAGTCTCTGGACTAGCGGGAGTGGTTTCAATGAGCAGTTCTTC.

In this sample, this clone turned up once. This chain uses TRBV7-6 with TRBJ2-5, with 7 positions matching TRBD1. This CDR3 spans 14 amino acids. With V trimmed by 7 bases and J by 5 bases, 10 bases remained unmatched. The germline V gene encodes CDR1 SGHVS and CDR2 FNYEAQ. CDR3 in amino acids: CASNPRGGWETQYF. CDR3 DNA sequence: TGTGCCAGCAACCCCCGAGGGGGCTGGGAGACCCAGTACTTC.

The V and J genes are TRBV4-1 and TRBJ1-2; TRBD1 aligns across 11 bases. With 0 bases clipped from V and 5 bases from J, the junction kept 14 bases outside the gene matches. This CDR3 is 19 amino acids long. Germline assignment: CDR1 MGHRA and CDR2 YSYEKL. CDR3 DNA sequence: TGCGCCAGCAGCCAAGATCGTTTGGGGACTGGGACAGGGGGTTATGGCTACACCTTC. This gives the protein CASSQDRLGTGTGGYGYTF.

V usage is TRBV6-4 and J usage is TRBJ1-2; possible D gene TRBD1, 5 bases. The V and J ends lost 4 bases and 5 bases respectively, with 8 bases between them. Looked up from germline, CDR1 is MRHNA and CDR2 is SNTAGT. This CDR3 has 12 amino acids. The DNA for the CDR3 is TGTGCCAGCAGTGCTGGGGGATATGGCTACACCTTC. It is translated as CASSAGGYGYTF.

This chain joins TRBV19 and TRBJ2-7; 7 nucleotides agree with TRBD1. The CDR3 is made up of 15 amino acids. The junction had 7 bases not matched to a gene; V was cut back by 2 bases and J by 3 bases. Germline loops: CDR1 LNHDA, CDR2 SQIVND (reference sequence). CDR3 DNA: TGTGCCAGTAGTATAAGGGGGCAGACATACTACGAGCAGTACTTC. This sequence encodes CASSIRGQTYYEQYF.

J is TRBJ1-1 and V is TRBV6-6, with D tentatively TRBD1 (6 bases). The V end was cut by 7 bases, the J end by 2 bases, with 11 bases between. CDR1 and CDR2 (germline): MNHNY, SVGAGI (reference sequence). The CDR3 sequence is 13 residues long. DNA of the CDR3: TGTGCCAGCATCTCAGGGGAAAACACTGAAGCTTTCTTT. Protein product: CASISGENTEAFF.

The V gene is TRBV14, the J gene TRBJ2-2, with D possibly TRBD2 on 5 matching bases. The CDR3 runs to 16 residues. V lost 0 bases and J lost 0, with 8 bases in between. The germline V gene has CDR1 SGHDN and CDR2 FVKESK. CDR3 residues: CASSQDTGANTGELFF. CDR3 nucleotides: TGTGCCAGCAGCCAAGATACCGGGGCGAACACCGGGGAGCTGTTTTTT.

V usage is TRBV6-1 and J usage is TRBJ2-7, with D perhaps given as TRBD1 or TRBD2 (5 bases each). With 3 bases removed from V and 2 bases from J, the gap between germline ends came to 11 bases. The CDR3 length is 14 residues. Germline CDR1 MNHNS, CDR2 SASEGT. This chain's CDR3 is CASSEPGAPYEQYF. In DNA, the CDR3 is TGTGCCAGCAGTGAGCCCGGGGCCCCCTACGAGCAGTACTTC.

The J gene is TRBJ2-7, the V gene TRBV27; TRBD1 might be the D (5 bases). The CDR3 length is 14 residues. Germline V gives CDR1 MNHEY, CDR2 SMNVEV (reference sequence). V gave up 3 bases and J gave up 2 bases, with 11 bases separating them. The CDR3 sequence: CASSLRQSAYEQYF. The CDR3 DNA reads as TGTGCCAGCAGTTTGAGACAGAGCGCCTACGAGCAGTACTTC.

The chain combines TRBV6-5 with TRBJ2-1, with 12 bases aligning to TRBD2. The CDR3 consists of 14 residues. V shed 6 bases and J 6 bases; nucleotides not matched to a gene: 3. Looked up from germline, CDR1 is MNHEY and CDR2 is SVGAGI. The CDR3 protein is CASSPSGRANEQFF. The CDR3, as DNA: TGTGCCAGCAGCCCTAGCGGGAGGGCCAATGAGCAGTTCTTC.